This paragraph covers one T cell receptor beta chain sequence. What it binds is unknown. This sample's TCRbeta library carried unique molecular identifier barcodes. MiXCR was run by TCRdb on the PCR reads, yielding one entry per CDR3 protein. Of hundreds of thousands of distinct CDR3 sequences in the sample, about 7.3% are singletons; the top ten hold around 10%. Germline V CDR1 and CDR2: MNHEY, SVGAGI. The ends were cut back, 6 bases at V and 7 bases at J, with 13 bases in the middle. The CDR3 is 12 residues long. This record belongs to a study of T-cell reconstitution after alpha-beta-depleted transplantation in children. Findings of the study overall: Reports say that about two months after transplant, the alpha-beta T cells came out of several hundred graft clones that had expanded. One year post-transplant, T-cell counts and diversity were largely derived from T cells produced anew.

The TCR was taken from a female patient aged 2-9 years who had a stem cell transplant for Fanconi anemia, so the T cells may come from the graft donor. The chain employs TRBV6-5 and TRBJ2-7; possible D gene TRBD2, 5 bases. Sequencing was performed on peripheral blood, taken 360 days after TCRalphabeta/CD19-depleted stem cell transplant. CDR3 DNA sequence: TGTGCCAGCAGGAACGGGATGCGGGAGCAGTACTTC. Residues: CASRNGMREQYF.